This T cell receptor (beta chain) derives from a study of blood T cell repertoires in COVID-19. As for the study in general: Samples representing acute and convalescent COVID-19 were sourced from the United States, Italy and Spain.

Generated by immunoSEQ multiplex PCR, the TCRdb table keeps only in-frame clones and is missing some. Of about 290,000 clones listed, around 81% are singletons. V dropped 4 bases and J dropped 10 bases, with 16 bases sitting between them. The CDR3 is made up of 13 amino acids. Germline-derived CDR1 and CDR2 are SEHNR and FQNEAQ (reference sequence). This chain connects TRBV7-9 to TRBJ1-2, with a possible D match to TRBD1 (5 bases). The source material was peripheral blood. This sequence was found in a woman aged 50 to 60 with active or convalescent COVID-19. The CDR3 reads CASSSQGGGDYTF. CDR3 DNA: TGTGCCAGCAGCTCTCAGGGCGGGGGTGACTACACCTTC.